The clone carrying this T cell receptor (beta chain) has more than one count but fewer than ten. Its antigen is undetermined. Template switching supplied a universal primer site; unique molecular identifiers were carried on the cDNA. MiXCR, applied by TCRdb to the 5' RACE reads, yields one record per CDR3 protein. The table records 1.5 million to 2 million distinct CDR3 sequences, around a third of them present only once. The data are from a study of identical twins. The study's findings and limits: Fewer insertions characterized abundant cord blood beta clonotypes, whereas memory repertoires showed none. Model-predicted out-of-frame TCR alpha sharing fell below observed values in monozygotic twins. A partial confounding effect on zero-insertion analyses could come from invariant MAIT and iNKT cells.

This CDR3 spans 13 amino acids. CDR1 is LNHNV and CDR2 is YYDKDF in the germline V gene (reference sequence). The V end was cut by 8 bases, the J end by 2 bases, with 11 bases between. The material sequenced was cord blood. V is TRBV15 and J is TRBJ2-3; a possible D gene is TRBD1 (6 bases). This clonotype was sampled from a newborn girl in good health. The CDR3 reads CATAGVYTDTQYF. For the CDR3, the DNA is TGTGCCACCGCAGGGGTCTACACAGATACGCAGTATTTT.